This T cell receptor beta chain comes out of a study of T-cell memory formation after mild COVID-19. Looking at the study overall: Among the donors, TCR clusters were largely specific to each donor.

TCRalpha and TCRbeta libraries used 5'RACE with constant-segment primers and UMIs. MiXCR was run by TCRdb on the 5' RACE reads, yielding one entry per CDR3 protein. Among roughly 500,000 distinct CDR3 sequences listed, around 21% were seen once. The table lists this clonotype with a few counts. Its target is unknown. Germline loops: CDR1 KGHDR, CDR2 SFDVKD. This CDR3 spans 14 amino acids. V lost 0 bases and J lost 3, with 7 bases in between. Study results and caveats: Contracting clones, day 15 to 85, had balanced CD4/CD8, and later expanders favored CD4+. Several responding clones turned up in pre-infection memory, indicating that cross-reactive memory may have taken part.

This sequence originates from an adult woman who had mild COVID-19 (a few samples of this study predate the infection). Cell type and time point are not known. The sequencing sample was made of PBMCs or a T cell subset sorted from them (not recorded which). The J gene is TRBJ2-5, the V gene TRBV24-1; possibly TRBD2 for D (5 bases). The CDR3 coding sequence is TGTGCCACCAGTGATTTGTCCGGGGAAGAGACCCAGTACTTC. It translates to CATSDLSGEETQYF.